These 9 T cell receptor beta chains were all obtained from the same sample, sequenced in a study of blood T cell repertoires in COVID-19. The assay was immunoSEQ multiplex PCR, and TCRdb's table has in-frame clones only and misses some. This table has approximately 470,000 clones, approximately 90% appearing once. Sequencing was done on a sample of PBMCs or T cells enriched from blood (not recorded which). The receptors originated from a woman aged 18-29 years who had recovered from COVID-19.

J is TRBJ1-2 and V is TRBV19, with D possibly matching TRBD1 (5 bases). Trimming left V 5 bases short and J 8 bases short, with 15 bases between. Germline-derived CDR1 and CDR2 are LNHDA and SQIVND (reference sequence). The CDR3 consists of 13 residues. The CDR3 is CASSDSLPRGYTF. CDR3 nucleotide sequence: TGTGCCAGTAGTGACAGCCTACCTAGGGGCTACACCTTC.

The J gene is TRBJ2-1, the V gene TRBV6-2 or TRBV6-3, with D tentatively TRBD2 (6 bases). The germline CDR1 and CDR2 sequences are MNHEY and SVGEGT. V was trimmed by 5 bases and J by 4 bases, leaving 12 bases between them. The CDR3 is 14 residues long. In DNA form, the CDR3 reads TGTGCCAGCAGTATCCCGGGAGCGTACAATGAGCAGTTCTTC. Its translation: CASSIPGAYNEQFF.

The genes are TRBV11-2 and TRBJ1-1; the D gene is possibly TRBD1 (5 bases). The CDR3 runs to 15 residues. V lost 5 bases and J 5 bases, leaving 18 bases between the germline ends. Germline lookup yields CDR1 SGHAT and CDR2 FQNNGV. CDR3 in amino acids: CASSPPGGYLTEAFF. The CDR3 region has the DNA TGTGCCAGCAGCCCCCCGGGGGGGTATTTAACTGAAGCTTTCTTT.

This clone showed up just a few times. This rearrangement joins TRBV18 to TRBJ1-6; tentative D call: TRBD1 (6 bases). The germline CDR1 and CDR2 sequences are KGHSH and LQKENI. The CDR3 has 15 residues. Trimming removed 1 base from V and 5 bases from J, with 9 bases in between. The chain's CDR3 is CASSPQDSDNSPLHF. In nucleotides, the CDR3 is TGTGCCAGCTCACCACAGGACAGTGATAATTCACCCCTCCACTTT. The full variable domain, rest sourced from reference TRBV18 and TRBJ1-6, is NAGVMQNPRHLVRRRGQEARLRCSPMKGHSHVYWYRQLPEEGLKFMVYLQKENIIDESGMPKERFSAEFPKEGPSILRIQQVVRGDSAAYFCASSPQDSDNSPLHFGNGTRLTVT.

V gene TRBV27 combines with J gene TRBJ2-2; 8 positions match TRBD2. There are 15 residues in the CDR3. With 4 bases clipped from V and 7 bases from J, the junction kept 8 bases outside the gene matches. Germline assignment: CDR1 MNHEY and CDR2 SMNVEV (reference sequence). CDR3 loop: CASSSGGPHGGELFF. The CDR3 DNA is TGTGCCAGCAGTTCGGGGGGGCCGCACGGCGGGGAGCTGTTTTTT.

This clone was observed a handful of times. This chain joins TRBV18 and TRBJ1-6; 7 bases match TRBD1. The CDR3 sequence is 15 residues long. The germline CDR1 and CDR2 sequences are KGHSH and LQKENI. The J segment lost 7 bases and the V segment lost 6 bases, leaving 9 bases of the junction unmatched. The DNA of the CDR3 is TGTGCCAGCTCGCCGAACCGGGACAGAAATTCACCCCTCCACTTT. Translation: CASSPNRDRNSPLHF.

This rearrangement joins TRBV11-2 to TRBJ1-2; the D is unclear. Per germline, CDR1 SGHAT and CDR2 FQNNGV. The ends were cut back, 1 base at V and 2 bases at J, with 11 bases in the middle. The CDR3 length is 15 residues. The CDR3 here is CASSLGVSGNYGYTF. CDR3 nucleotide sequence: TGTGCCAGCAGCTTAGGGGTGTCCGGGAACTATGGCTACACCTTC.

The J gene is TRBJ1-1, the V gene TRBV27, with a weak D call TRBD1 (5 bases). Germline V CDR1 and CDR2: MNHEY, SMNVEV (reference sequence). The CDR3 has 16 residues. Trimming pared 0 bases from V and 1 base from J, leaving 12 bases between. In nucleotides, the CDR3 is TGTGCCAGCAGTTTATCCTTCGGGGGAGGGAACACTGAAGCTTTCTTT. Protein: CASSLSFGGGNTEAFF.

The chain joins TRBV9 to TRBJ2-7; 7 bases agree with TRBD2. This CDR3 has 16 amino acids. Germline V gene sequence: CDR1 SGDLS, CDR2 YYNGEE. Unmatched junction bases numbered 14, after V lost 5 bases and J lost 3 bases. The CDR3: CASSGRQLAALYEQYF. As DNA, the CDR3 is TGTGCCAGCAGTGGGCGGCAGCTAGCGGCTCTCTACGAGCAGTACTTC. Looking up the rest from reference TRBV9 and TRBJ2-7 gives the full variable domain: DSGVTQTPKHLITATGQRVTLRCSPRSGDLSVYWYQQSLDQGLQFLIQYYNGEERAKGNILERFSAQQFPDLHSELNLSSLELGDSALYFCASSGRQLAALYEQYFGPGTRLTVT.